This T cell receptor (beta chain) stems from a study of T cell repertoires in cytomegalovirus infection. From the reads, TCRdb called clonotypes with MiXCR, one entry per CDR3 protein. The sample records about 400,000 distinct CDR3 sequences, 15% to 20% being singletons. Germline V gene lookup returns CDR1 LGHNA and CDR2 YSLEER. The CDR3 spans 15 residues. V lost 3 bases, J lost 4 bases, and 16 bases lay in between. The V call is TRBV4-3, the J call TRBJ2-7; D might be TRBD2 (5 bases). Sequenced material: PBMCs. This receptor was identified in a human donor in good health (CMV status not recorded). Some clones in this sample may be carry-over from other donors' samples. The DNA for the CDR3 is TGCGCCAGCAGCCAGCTAATAGCGAGACGGTACGAGCAGTACTTC. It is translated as CASSQLIARRYEQYF.